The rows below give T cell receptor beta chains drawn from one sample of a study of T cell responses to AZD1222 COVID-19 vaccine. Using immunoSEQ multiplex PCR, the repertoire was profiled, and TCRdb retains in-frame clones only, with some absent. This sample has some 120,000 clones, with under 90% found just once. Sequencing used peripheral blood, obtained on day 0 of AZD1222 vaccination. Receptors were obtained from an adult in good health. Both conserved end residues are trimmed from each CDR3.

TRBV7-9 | ASSLGHLADEQY
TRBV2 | ASSLIYEQY
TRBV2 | ASSAAGGRGTEAF
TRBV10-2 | ASSEFLGESDAGELF
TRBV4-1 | ASSLGASGTNEQF
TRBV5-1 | ASNEGAGPNEKLF
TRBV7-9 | AVGGVEQY
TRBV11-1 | ASSLPGQPPH
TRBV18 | ASSPVGQGRDSPLH
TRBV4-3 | ASSQAQQLNPRF
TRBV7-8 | ASSLARGSNQPQH
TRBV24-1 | ATSDPGTPWEPQH
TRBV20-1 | SASLETQY
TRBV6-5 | ASMGTAHNEQF
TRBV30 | AWATGGSPQH
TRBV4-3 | ASSQTRTDGNTIY
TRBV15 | ATSRERLAGLWETQY
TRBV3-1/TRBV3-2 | ASSHPLTGPSDGYT
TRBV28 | ASSSGTSGDTDTQY
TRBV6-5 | ASSLIATNEKLF
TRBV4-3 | ASSHPGQGRTDTQY
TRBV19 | ASSIDGLAGEFHYNEQF
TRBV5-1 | ASSPTGTMNEKLF
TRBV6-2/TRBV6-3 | ASSLQAGGSTQY
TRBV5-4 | ASSLGGGQASYNEQF
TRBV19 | ASSAQGADYGYT
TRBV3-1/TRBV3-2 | ASSQWQGIGETQY
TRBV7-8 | ASSLGRLDQPQH
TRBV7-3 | ASSSNTDTQY
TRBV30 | AWSVQGNEQF
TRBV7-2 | ASSLDSSGRGSDEQY
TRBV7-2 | ASSLAYEAF
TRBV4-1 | ASSQGSRPTYEQY
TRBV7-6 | ASSSPGVDTDTQY
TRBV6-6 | ASKGWRAPHTDTQY
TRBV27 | ASRGLANTGELF
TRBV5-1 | ASSLRRGVYEQY
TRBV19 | ASSLDRGNRAEAF
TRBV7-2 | ASSLNYRGAGSPLH
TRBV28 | ASQDQGHSYEQY
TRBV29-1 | SVDRGLYNEQF
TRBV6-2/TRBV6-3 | ASSRRGSEKLF
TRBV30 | AWTRERNNSPLH
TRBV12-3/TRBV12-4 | ASSLTGAEKLF
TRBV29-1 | SVRVGETQY
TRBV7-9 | ASSTGRDFSNQPQH
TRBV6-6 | ASSPLADTQY
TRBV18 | ASSPSLAGETQY
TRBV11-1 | ASSLGGTGGTEAF
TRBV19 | ASKGGTDTQY
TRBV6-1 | ASSNQGGYEQY
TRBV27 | ASSLSGNTGELF
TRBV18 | ASSPGQNEKLF
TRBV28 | ASSFQGSVNEQF
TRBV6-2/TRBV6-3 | ASSYRTSPGAKNIQY
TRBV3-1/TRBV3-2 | ASSPGLTSNYGYT
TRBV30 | AWKWTGAFTEAF